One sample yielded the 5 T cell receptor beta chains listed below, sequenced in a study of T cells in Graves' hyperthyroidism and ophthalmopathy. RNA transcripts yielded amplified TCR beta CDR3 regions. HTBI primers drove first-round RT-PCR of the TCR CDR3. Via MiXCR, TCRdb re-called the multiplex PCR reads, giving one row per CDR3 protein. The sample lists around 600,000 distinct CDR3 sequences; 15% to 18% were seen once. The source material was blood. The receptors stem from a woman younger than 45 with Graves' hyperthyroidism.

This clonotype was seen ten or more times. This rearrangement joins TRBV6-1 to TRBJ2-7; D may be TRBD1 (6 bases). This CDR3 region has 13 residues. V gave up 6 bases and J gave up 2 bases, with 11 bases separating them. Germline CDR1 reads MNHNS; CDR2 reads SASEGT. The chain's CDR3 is CASRAGTPYEQYF. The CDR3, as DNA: TGTGCCAGCAGAGCTGGGACACCCTACGAGCAGTACTTC.

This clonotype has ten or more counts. The CDR3 here is CASRPGQVGGQPQHF. CDR3 DNA: TGTGCCAGCAGACCCGGACAGGTAGGGGGTCAGCCCCAGCATTTT. The chain links TRBV28 to TRBJ1-5, with TRBD1 matching over 7 bases. There are 15 residues in the CDR3. CDR1 and CDR2 (germline): MDHEN, SYDVKM. The ends lost 6 bases at V and 6 bases at J; junction bases unmatched: 11. The variable domain in full, completed from reference TRBV28 and TRBJ1-5, reads DVKVTQSSRYLVKRTGEKVFLECVQDMDHENMFWYRQDPGLGLRLIYFSYDVKMKEKGDIPEGYSVSREKKERFSLILESASTNQTSMYLCASRPGQVGGQPQHFGDGTRLSIL.

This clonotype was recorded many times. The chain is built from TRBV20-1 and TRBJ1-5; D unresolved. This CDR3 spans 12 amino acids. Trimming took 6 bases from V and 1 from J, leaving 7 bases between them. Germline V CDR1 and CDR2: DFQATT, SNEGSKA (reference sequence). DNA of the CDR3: TGCAGTGCAATCGACAGCAATCAGCCCCAGCATTTT. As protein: CSAIDSNQPQHF.

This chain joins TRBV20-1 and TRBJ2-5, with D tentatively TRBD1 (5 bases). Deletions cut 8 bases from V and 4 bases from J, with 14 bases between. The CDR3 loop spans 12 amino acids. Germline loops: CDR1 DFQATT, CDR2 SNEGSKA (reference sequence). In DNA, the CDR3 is TGCAGTCCATTGCGGCAGGGAGAGACCCAGTACTTC. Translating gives CSPLRQGETQYF.

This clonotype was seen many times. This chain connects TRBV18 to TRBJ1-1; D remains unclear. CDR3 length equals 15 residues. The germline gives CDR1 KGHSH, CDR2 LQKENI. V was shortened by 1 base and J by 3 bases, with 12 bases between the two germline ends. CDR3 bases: TGTGCCAGCTCACCACGGACGGGAACGGACACTGAAGCTTTCTTT. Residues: CASSPRTGTDTEAFF.